What follows are 10 T cell receptor beta chains derived from one specimen sequenced in a study of CD8+ T cells in alopecia areata. Isolated RNA was reverse transcribed into cDNA used as the sequencing template. Some clones are missing from TCRdb's copy, which holds only in-frame ones; the method was immunoSEQ multiplex PCR. The sample has over 70,000 clones; 66% are singletons. Regarding treatment: oral pan-JAK inhibitor, 5-10 mg twice daily. Sequences were derived from CD8+ T cells sorted from blood, sampled at week 24, from a patient treated with tofacitinib. These receptors came from a human donor with alopecia areata.

The J gene is TRBJ2-3, the V gene TRBV19; 9 bases agree with TRBD1. J was trimmed by 5 bases and V by 3 bases; bases with no gene match: 3. Germline V gene data show CDR1 as LNHDA and CDR2 as SQIVND (reference sequence). The CDR3 sequence is 14 residues long. CDR3: CASSMTGGKDTQYF. The CDR3 DNA sequence: TGTGCCAGTAGTATGACAGGGGGTAAAGATACGCAGTATTTT.

This rearrangement joins TRBV13 to TRBJ1-2; the match to TRBD1 covers 7 bases. CDR1 PRHDT and CDR2 FYEKMQ come from the germline V gene (reference sequence). Losses at the gene ends were 5 bases for V and 8 bases for J; bases not matched to a gene: 17. This CDR3 comprises 16 residues. The CDR3, as DNA: TGTGCCAGCAGCCCAGGTATAGAGGGGGCACTGAGCGGCTACACCTTC. It translates to CASSPGIEGALSGYTF.

The chain is built from TRBV5-1 and TRBJ2-5; the D gene is possibly TRBD1 (5 bases). In germline, CDR1 is SGHRS, CDR2 YFSETQ. Trimming removed 5 bases from V and 1 base from J, with 12 bases in between. The CDR3 contains 14 residues. The CDR3 region has the DNA TGCGCCAGCAGACAAACAGGAACCCAAGAGACCCAGTACTTC. It codes for CASRQTGTQETQYF.

The chain joins TRBV7-8 to TRBJ2-4; weak D call: TRBD1 (5 bases). Trimming stripped 4 bases from V and 8 bases from J, with 15 bases between. This CDR3 is built from 14 residues. Germline loops: CDR1 SGHVS, CDR2 FQNEAQ. The CDR3 region has the DNA TGTGCCAGCAGCTCGGGCCAGGGAAGGGACATTCAGTACTTC. It encodes CASSSGQGRDIQYF.

The chain joins TRBV6-5 to TRBJ1-2; TRBD1 might be the D (5 bases). Germline lookup yields CDR1 MNHEY and CDR2 SVGAGI. The CDR3 contains 14 residues. V was pared by 7 bases and J by 2 bases, with 14 bases between. The CDR3 nucleotides read TGTGCCAGCACCACAACCGGACACAACTATGGCTACACCTTC. This sequence encodes CASTTTGHNYGYTF.

This clone was counted a few times. One end of the junction is discordant with germline, which a read error may explain. The chain carries TRBV19 and TRBJ1-2, with a tentative D call TRBD1 (5 bases). Looked up from germline, CDR1 is LNHDA and CDR2 is SQIVND (reference sequence). This CDR3 comprises 14 residues. The CDR3 DNA sequence: TGTGCCAGTGGGCTAGGGACCGCTAATTATGGCTACACCTTC. Translating gives CASGLGTANYGYTF. Together with reference TRBV19 and TRBJ1-2, the CDR3 gives the full variable domain: DGGITQSPKYLFRKEGQNVTLSCEQNLNHDAMYWYRQDPGQGLRLIYYSQIVNDFQKGDIAEGYSVSREKKESFPLTVTSAQKNPTAFYLCASGLGTANYGYTFGSGTRLTVV.

This clone was counted between two and nine times. The same CDR3 is also encoded by other DNA sequences in this sample. V gene TRBV4-1 combines with J gene TRBJ2-5; D call uncertain. V was clipped by 0 bases and J by 5 bases, with 4 bases between them. The CDR3 contains 12 residues. Looked up from germline, CDR1 is MGHRA and CDR2 is YSYEKL. The CDR3 nucleotides are TGCGCCAGCAGCCAAGATCTGGAGACCCAGTACTTC. Translated: CASSQDLETQYF.

This rearrangement joins TRBV27 to TRBJ1-4, with D possibly being TRBD1 (6 bases). From germline, CDR1 is MNHEY and CDR2 SMNVEV (reference sequence). V lost 4 bases and J lost 10, with 13 bases in between. This CDR3 is built from 13 residues. The CDR3 here is CASSSDSAGKLFF. CDR3 nucleotide sequence: TGTGCCAGCAGTTCGGACAGCGCAGGAAAACTGTTTTTT.

This clone was observed once. The chain links TRBV15 to TRBJ2-6; a possible D gene is TRBD2 (5 bases). With 1 base removed from V and 0 bases from J, the gap between germline ends came to 7 bases. Germline CDR1 is LNHNV and CDR2 is YYDKDF (reference sequence). The CDR3 runs to 16 residues. CDR3 residues: CATSRGTDSGANVLTF. The CDR3 DNA sequence: TGTGCCACCAGCAGAGGGACTGACTCTGGGGCCAACGTCCTGACTTTC.

The chain is built from TRBV27 and TRBJ2-1; TRBD2 aligns across 9 bases. The CDR3 is 16 residues long. From germline, CDR1 is MNHEY and CDR2 SMNVEV (reference sequence). Losses at the gene ends were 7 bases for V and 0 bases for J; bases not matched to a gene: 7. CDR3 DNA sequence: TGTGCCAGCACCGCCGCGACTAGCGGCTCCTACAATGAGCAGTTCTTC. This encodes CASTAATSGSYNEQFF.